One and the same sample provided the 24 T cell receptor beta chains below, sequenced in a study of T cells in localized non-small cell lung cancer. TCRdb's copy holds only in-frame clones and misses some; the assay was immunoSEQ multiplex PCR. The repertoire holds over a thousand clones, with under 25% as singletons. The starting material was lung tumor tissue, obtained before any cancer treatment. The receptor source for this set is a man aged 35 to 69 with stage III lung adenocarcinoma.

The chain joins TRBV7-6 to TRBJ2-5; D possibly matches TRBD1 or TRBD2 (6 bases each). The V gene lost 3 bases and the J gene lost 4 bases, with 15 bases spanning the gap. The CDR3 length is 15 residues. CDR1 and CDR2 from the germline V gene are SGHVS and FNYEAQ. The CDR3 coding sequence is TGTGCCAGCAGCTTCTTCCCGGGGGCCGCAGAGACCCAGTACTTC. Amino acids: CASSFFPGAAETQYF.

V is TRBV19 and J is TRBJ2-3; 7 nucleotides match TRBD2. Looked up from germline, CDR1 is LNHDA and CDR2 is SQIVND (reference sequence). Trimming removed 5 bases from V and 1 base from J; junction bases left unmatched: 3. CDR3 length: 14 amino acids. For the CDR3, the DNA is TGTGCCAGTAGTCGGGGGGATGGCACAGATACGCAGTATTTT. Amino acid sequence: CASSRGDGTDTQYF.

This chain connects TRBV19 to TRBJ1-2; 10 bases map to TRBD1. Germline V gene data show CDR1 as LNHDA and CDR2 as SQIVND (reference sequence). Losses at the gene ends were 3 bases for V and 3 bases for J; bases not matched to a gene: 4. The CDR3 sequence is 15 residues long. The CDR3 loop reads CASSIAGTGDYGYTF. The CDR3, as DNA: TGTGCCAGTAGTATCGCCGGGACAGGGGACTATGGCTACACCTTC.

V is TRBV19 and J is TRBJ2-7, with 8 bases aligning to TRBD1. With V trimmed by 4 bases and J by 5 bases, 7 bases remained unmatched. Germline CDR1 reads LNHDA; CDR2 reads SQIVND (reference sequence). This CDR3 has 14 amino acids. The CDR3 is CASSRTGSLNEQYF. The DNA for the CDR3 is TGTGCCAGTAGTAGGACAGGGTCCCTTAACGAGCAGTACTTC.

A few counts support this clone. The gene calls are TRBV28 and TRBJ1-1; 8 nucleotides align to TRBD1. With V trimmed by 3 bases and J by 7 bases, 10 bases remained unmatched. The CDR3 has 15 amino acids. Germline assignment: CDR1 MDHEN and CDR2 SYDVKM. Written as DNA, the CDR3 is TGTGCCAGCAGTTTCTCCCAGGGGGCGCTTAGTGAAGCTTTCTTT. Protein: CASSFSQGALSEAFF.

This clone turned up a few times. V is TRBV6-8 and J is TRBJ1-5; 9 nucleotides agree with TRBD1. This CDR3 region has 16 residues. V lost 5 bases to trimming and J lost 5 bases; unmatched junction nucleotides: 10. Germline CDR1 and CDR2: MNHGY and SAAAGT. The CDR3 region is CASSPWTGDVDQPQHF. CDR3 in DNA: TGTGCCAGCAGTCCGTGGACAGGGGACGTAGATCAGCCCCAGCATTTT.

This clone was seen a few times. This chain uses TRBV6-8 with TRBJ2-1; TRBD2 might be the D (5 bases). The CDR3 totals 14 residues. V gave up 5 bases and J gave up 2 bases, with 10 bases separating them. The germline gives CDR1 MNHGY, CDR2 SAAAGT. The CDR3 reads CASSGGTAYNEQFF. As DNA, the CDR3 is TGTGCCAGCAGTGGAGGTACGGCCTACAATGAGCAGTTCTTC.

By its share, this clone is large. This chain uses TRBV19 with TRBJ2-7; D is unclear. Trimming removed 6 bases at V and 2 bases at J, with 11 bases between. Germline loops: CDR1 LNHDA, CDR2 SQIVND (reference sequence). The CDR3 has 13 residues. CDR3 loop: CASSQTNTYEQYF. The CDR3 DNA is TGTGCCAGTAGCCAGACAAACACCTACGAGCAGTACTTC.

The chain uses TRBV18 and TRBJ2-2, with no clear D. Trimming cost V 3 bases and J 6 bases, with 11 bases left between them. This CDR3 contains 14 residues. The germline CDR1 and CDR2 sequences are KGHSH and LQKENI. For the CDR3, the DNA is TGTGCCAGCTCACCGAACCCTTCGGCCGGGGAGCTGTTTTTT. Its translation is CASSPNPSAGELFF.

The J gene is TRBJ1-4, the V gene TRBV19; D unresolved. The V gene's germline CDR1 is LNHDA and CDR2 SQIVND (reference sequence). V was clipped by 3 bases and J by 4 bases, with 21 bases between them. CDR3 length: 18 amino acids. In nucleotides, the CDR3 is TGTGCCAGTAGTATCCACGATGGTGAAGGGCGAAGTAATGAAAAACTGTTTTTT. Amino acid sequence: CASSIHDGEGRSNEKLFF.

The chain couples TRBV11-3 to TRBJ2-1; possibly TRBD2 for D (5 bases). Trimming cost V 2 bases and J 1 base, with 18 bases left between them. In germline, CDR1 is SGHNT, CDR2 YENEEA. The CDR3 loop spans 18 amino acids. The CDR3 DNA reads TGTGCCAGCAGCTTATCTAAGCGGATCTATGGTTCCTACAATGAGCAGTTCTTC. It is translated as CASSLSKRIYGSYNEQFF.

V and J are TRBV12-1 and TRBJ2-1. TRBV12-1 is shown as a pseudogene. This CDR3 region has 16 residues. The CDR3 here is CASSFRLVGTPNEQFF. In DNA, the CDR3 is TGTGCCAGCAGCTTTCGATTGGTGGGGACGCCTAATGAGCAGTTCTTC.

The chain uses TRBV6-8 and TRBJ1-1; D gene ambiguous. This CDR3 has 12 amino acids. Germline CDR1 MNHGY, CDR2 SAAAGT. V shed 4 bases and J shed 7 bases, with 10 bases lying between them. The CDR3 here is CASSSASREAFF. Here the CDR3 DNA reads TGTGCCAGCAGTTCAGCAAGCCGTGAAGCTTTCTTT.

In this sample, this clone turned up a few times. J is TRBJ2-1 and V is TRBV11-3, with a weak D call TRBD2 (5 bases). Germline CDR1 is SGHNT and CDR2 is YENEEA. The length of the CDR3 is 17 residues. V gave up 7 bases and J gave up 10 bases, with 29 bases separating them. The chain's CDR3 is CASIISRGLRLPIEQFF. CDR3 nucleotide sequence: TGTGCCAGCATCATCTCTCGAGGACTCCGACTGCCAATCGAGCAGTTCTTC.

This chain uses TRBV29-1 with TRBJ2-1; 8 nucleotides agree with TRBD2. The germline V gene encodes CDR1 SQVTM and CDR2 ANQGSEA. The CDR3 spans 15 residues. After removal of 7 bases from V and 7 bases from J, the junction contained 15 bases not matched to a gene. As DNA, the CDR3 is TGCAGCGGGACTTTAGAGGGGGGACTAGGGAATGAGCAGTTCTTC. Its translation: CSGTLEGGLGNEQFF.

J is TRBJ2-2 and V is TRBV11-3; 9 bases fit TRBD1. With 5 bases clipped from V and 6 bases from J, the junction kept 7 bases outside the gene matches. Germline V gives CDR1 SGHNT, CDR2 YENEEA. CDR3 length equals 15 residues. The CDR3 is CASSEVGTGPGELFF. Written as DNA, the CDR3 is TGTGCCAGCAGCGAGGTCGGGACAGGGCCCGGGGAGCTGTTTTTT.

The chain is built from TRBV6-8 and TRBJ2-3, with a tentative D call TRBD2 (5 bases). Trimming shortened V by 5 bases and J by 5 bases, and 17 bases separated the two germline ends. The length of the CDR3 is 15 residues. Germline CDR1 MNHGY, CDR2 SAAAGT. CDR3 loop: CASSPRSFGGDTQYF. The CDR3 DNA reads TGTGCCAGCAGTCCCCGTTCGTTCGGAGGAGATACGCAGTATTTT.

The chain recombines TRBV15 with TRBJ1-5; 9 bases map to TRBD1. V was pared by 0 bases and J by 5 bases, with 5 bases of the junction left unmatched. Per the germline V gene, CDR1 is LNHNV and CDR2 is YYDKDF (reference sequence). The length of the CDR3 is 16 residues. CDR3 sequence reads: CATSRETGGGYQPQHF. DNA for the CDR3: TGTGCCACCAGCAGAGAGACAGGGGGGGGATATCAGCCCCAGCATTTT.

This clone was seen only a few times. The J gene is TRBJ2-7, the V gene TRBV6-8, with 7 bases matching TRBD1. The CDR3 sequence is 14 residues long. The germline CDR1 and CDR2 sequences are MNHGY and SAAAGT. V was clipped by 7 bases and J by 2 bases; unmatched bases: 8. CDR3 nucleotides: TGTGCCAGCATACCGGACAGGATTACCTACGAGCAGTACTTC. Translating gives CASIPDRITYEQYF.

This rearrangement joins TRBV9 to TRBJ2-5; D call uncertain. V lost 5 bases to trimming and J lost 4 bases, with 9 bases between them. Per germline, CDR1 SGDLS and CDR2 YYNGEE. The CDR3 has 12 amino acids. The CDR3 is CASRRDTETQYF. The CDR3 DNA reads TGTGCCAGCAGACGTGATACAGAGACCCAGTACTTC. Full variable domain (outside the CDR3, taken from reference TRBV9 and TRBJ2-5): DSGVTQTPKHLITATGQRVTLRCSPRSGDLSVYWYQQSLDQGLQFLIQYYNGEERAKGNILERFSAQQFPDLHSELNLSSLELGDSALYFCASRRDTETQYFGPGTRLLVL.

The CDR3 loop reads CASSDYTYEQYF. The CDR3 bases are TGCGCCAGCAGTGATTACACTTACGAGCAGTACTTC. This chain connects TRBV10-2 to TRBJ2-7; D uncertain. CDR1 and CDR2 from the germline V gene are WSHSY and SAAADI. V dropped 3 bases and J dropped 4 bases, with 7 bases sitting between them. The CDR3 covers 12 residues.

This clone was found a few times. The gene calls are TRBV9 and TRBJ2-6; either TRBD1 or TRBD2 may supply D (5 bases each). Germline loops: CDR1 SGDLS, CDR2 YYNGEE. The V end was cut by 6 bases, the J end by 0 bases, with 16 bases between. This CDR3 spans 17 amino acids. The CDR3 DNA sequence: TGTGCCAGCACTACCGGGGCGGGTCCCTCTGGGGCCAACGTCCTGACTTTC. Its protein product is CASTTGAGPSGANVLTF.

The chain uses TRBV18 and TRBJ2-1; 9 positions match TRBD2. In germline, CDR1 is KGHSH, CDR2 LQKENI. This CDR3 comprises 18 residues. With V trimmed by 3 bases and J by 0 bases, 9 bases remained unmatched. The CDR3 region is CASSPASGDISSYNEQFF. The CDR3 region has the DNA TGTGCCAGCTCACCGGCTAGCGGGGACATAAGCTCCTACAATGAGCAGTTCTTC.

This clone is judged large. The chain recombines TRBV11-3 with TRBJ1-1, with TRBD1 matching over 7 bases. The CDR3 extends over 14 amino acids. CDR1 SGHNT and CDR2 YENEEA come from the germline V gene. Trimming at V came to 5 bases and at J to 0 bases, leaving 3 bases not matched to a gene. Here the CDR3 reads CASSPDRVNTEAFF. For the CDR3, the DNA is TGTGCCAGCAGCCCCGACAGGGTGAACACTGAAGCTTTCTTT.